Sequencing of this T cell receptor (beta chain) was carried out in a study of regulatory T cells in long-lasting Graves disease (TCRdb year 2021). For context, the study as a whole: Persistent Graves' disease was defined as antithyroid drug treatment for over 5 years with persistently positive TSH receptor autoantibodies. Persistent Graves' disease patients were compared with newly diagnosed Graves' disease patients by peripheral blood TCR sequencing and RNA sequencing. On average, persistent Graves' disease patients in the clinical cohort had been on antithyroid drugs for around 9.5 years. The study was registered as a clinical trial and conducted in China. A total of 33 samples were covered by TCR sequencing, comprising roughly 13 persistent and roughly 20 newly diagnosed Graves' disease patients.

This clonotype was observed a handful of times. The antigen it recognizes is unknown. It has no much larger one-base neighbor in the sample; base qualities were not kept. General conclusions and limits of the study: Only the TCR beta chain was sequenced and analyzed. The small sample size was acknowledged by the authors as a limitation that may reduce accuracy. Compared with newly diagnosed patients, patients with persistent Graves' disease had lower TCR Shannon entropy and fewer highly expanded clones, which suggests clonal expansion. The study examined only peripheral blood because the primary lesion, thyroid tissue, could not be accessed. TRBV28, TRBJ1-2 and TRBJ2-5 were preferentially used in persistent disease, while TRBV20-1 and TRBJ2-1 were favored in newly diagnosed disease. Persistent patients shared more public clonotypes among themselves (under 3,000) than newly diagnosed patients did (roughly 910).

Library generation was performed with multiplex PCR. TCRdb lists the instrument as Illumina HiSeq 4000. CDR3 regions were amplified by Arm-PCR with iRepertoire HTBI primers to construct TCR beta libraries. Before sequencing, the PCR products went through gel purification. The original pipeline was this. Gene usage analysis of CDR3 amino acid clonotypes used the 55 to 80 TRBV and fewer than 15 TRBJ segments found across samples. COPE and FqMerger were used to merge filtered high-quality paired reads into contigs. BLAST was used to align contigs to IMGT TRBV, TRBD and TRBJ reference genes, with CDR3 defined following IMGT. Any clonotype with a frequency above 0.1% was classified as a highly expanded clone. Shannon entropy served as the measure of repertoire diversity, while the Gini coefficient captured V-J evenness. A clonotype was considered public if more than one individual shared it. In TCRdb, the public reads were trimmed at Q25 with fastp and aligned with MiXCR, with productive beta chains retained. For every CDR3 protein sequence, its rows merge into one entry that carries the most common genes and DNA. These V and J calls rely on TCRdb rather than the paper's analysis. The table for this sample lists approximately 400,000 distinct CDR3 sequences; approximately 25% of them were counted only once. The ten largest clones add up to approximately 30% of the sample.

Germline trimming: 0 bases from V, 8 bases from J; junction bases outside gene matches: 7. Counted from cysteine to phenylalanine, this CDR3 has 14 amino acids. The CDR3 DNA has 42 bases and is translated from base 1. CDR1 and CDR2 were assigned from the germline V gene as SGHRS and YFSETQ. The sample's time point label, in plain terms: persistent/refractory GD, antithyroid drugs over 5 years with positive TRAb. For both TCR sequencing and RNA sequencing, RNA was extracted from PBMCs using TRIzol. Graves' disease was diagnosed according to American Thyroid Association guidelines. The patients came from an endocrinology department in Xi'an, China. Each patient gave 8.5 to 9.5 milliliters of peripheral blood, collected in an EDTA anticoagulant tube. Ficoll Paque Plus density gradient separation was used to isolate PBMCs, and no further T cell sorting was done. RNA quality was checked with an Agilent 2100 Bioanalyzer and agarose gel, and concentration with a NanoDrop 2000.

This sample comprised peripheral blood mononuclear cells (PBMCs), obtained when the disease was refractory, from a patient treated with antithyroid drugs. This clonotype originated in a woman aged 35 to 49 with Graves disease. Donor details come from another sample of the same person, matched by shared clones. The V and J genes are TRBV5-1 and TRBJ1-1, with 7 bases matching TRBD1. This receptor has the CDR3 CASSLVAGGREAFF. The DNA sequence reads TGCGCCAGCAGCTTGGTGGCAGGGGGTAGGGAAGCTTTCTTT.